The text below deals with one TCR beta chain. The antigen is unknown. This record belongs to a study of blood T cells in healthy people across ages. Study-level information: About one barcoded beta molecule was captured per two T cells (by template switching). General study results and limits: Per million T cells, TCR beta diversity dropped about linearly as age rose. TCR beta diversity was tightly associated with the proportion of naive T cells.

Peripheral blood was drawn, roughly 10 milliliters per donor. The CDR3 loop spans 17 amino acids. The germline CDR1 and CDR2 sequences are DFQATT and SNEGSKA (reference sequence). The ends were cut back, 3 bases at V and 0 bases at J, with 21 bases in the middle. A sample-barcoded 5' primer and a J-beta primer mix were used in a second PCR of about 7 to 11 cycles. TCRdb used MiXCR to reprocess the 5' RACE reads, holding one entry per CDR3 protein. The table records approximately 820,000 distinct CDR3 sequences, about 42% of them present only once. The sequence came from a man aged 55 to 70 in good health. Material: blood. The V and J genes are TRBV20-1 and TRBJ2-7; TRBD2 might be the D (6 bases). In DNA, the CDR3 is TGCAGTGCTAGCCCTGGGCTGGTCCAGCGGGCCTCCTACGAGCAGTACTTC. It translates to CSASPGLVQRASYEQYF.